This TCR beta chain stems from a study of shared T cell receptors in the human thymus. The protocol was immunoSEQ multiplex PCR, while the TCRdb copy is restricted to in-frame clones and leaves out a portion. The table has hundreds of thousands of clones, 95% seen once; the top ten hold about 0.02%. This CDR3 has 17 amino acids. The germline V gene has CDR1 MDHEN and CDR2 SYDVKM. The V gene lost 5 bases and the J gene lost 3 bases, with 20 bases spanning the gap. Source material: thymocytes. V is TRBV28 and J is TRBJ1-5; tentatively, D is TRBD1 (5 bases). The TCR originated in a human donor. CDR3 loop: CASSPTTRRGNNQPQHF. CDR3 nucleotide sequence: TGTGCCAGCAGTCCAACTACTCGCCGGGGCAACAATCAGCCCCAGCATTTT. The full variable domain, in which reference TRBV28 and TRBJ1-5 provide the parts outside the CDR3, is DVKVTQSSRYLVKRTGEKVFLECVQDMDHENMFWYRQDPGLGLRLIYFSYDVKMKEKGDIPEGYSVSREKKERFSLILESASTNQTSMYLCASSPTTRRGNNQPQHFGDGTRLSIL.